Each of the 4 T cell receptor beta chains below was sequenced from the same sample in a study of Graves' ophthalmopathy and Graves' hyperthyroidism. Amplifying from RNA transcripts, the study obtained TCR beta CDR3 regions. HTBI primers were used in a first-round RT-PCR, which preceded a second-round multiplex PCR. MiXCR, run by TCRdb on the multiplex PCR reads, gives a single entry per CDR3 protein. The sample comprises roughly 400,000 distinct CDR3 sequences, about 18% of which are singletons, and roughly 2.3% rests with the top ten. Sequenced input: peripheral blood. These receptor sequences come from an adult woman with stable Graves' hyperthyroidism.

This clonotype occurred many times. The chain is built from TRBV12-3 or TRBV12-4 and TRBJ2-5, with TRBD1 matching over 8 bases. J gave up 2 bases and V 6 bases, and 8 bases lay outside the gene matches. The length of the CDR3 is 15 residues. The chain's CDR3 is CASRRRTGTQETQYF. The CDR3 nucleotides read TGTGCCAGCAGACGGAGGACAGGGACACAAGAGACCCAGTACTTC.

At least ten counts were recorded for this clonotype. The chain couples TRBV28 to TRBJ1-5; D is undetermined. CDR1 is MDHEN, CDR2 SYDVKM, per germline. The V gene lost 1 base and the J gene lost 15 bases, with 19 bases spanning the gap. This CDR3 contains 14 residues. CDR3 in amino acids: CASSLLFLREGLHF. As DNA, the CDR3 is TGTGCCAGCAGTTTATTGTTCCTCCGGGAGGGTCTGCATTTT.

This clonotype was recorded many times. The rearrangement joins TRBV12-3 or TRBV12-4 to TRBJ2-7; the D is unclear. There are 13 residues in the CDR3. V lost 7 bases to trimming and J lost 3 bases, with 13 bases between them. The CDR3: CASTRGPGYEQYF. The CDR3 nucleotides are TGTGCCAGCACCCGAGGCCCGGGCTACGAGCAGTACTTC.

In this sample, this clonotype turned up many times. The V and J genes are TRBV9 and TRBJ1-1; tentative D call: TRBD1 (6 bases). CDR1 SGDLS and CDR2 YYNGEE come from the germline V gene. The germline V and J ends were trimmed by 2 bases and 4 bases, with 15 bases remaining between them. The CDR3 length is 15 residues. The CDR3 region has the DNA TGTGCCAGCAGCGTTTCAGGGGAGGTACGCACTGAAGCTTTCTTT. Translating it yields CASSVSGEVRTEAFF.